This is a list of T cell receptor beta chains from one sample in a study of Ad26.COV2.S vaccination and SARS-CoV-2 variants. TCRdb keeps only in-frame clones here, not all; method: immunoSEQ multiplex PCR. The table has more than 400,000 clones, 80% to 95% seen once; the top ten hold about 4.4%. The sample in question was peripheral blood, obtained in a trial of Ad26.COV2.S vaccine versus placebo. The receptors stem from a person between 18 and 59 years old who received the Ad26.COV2.S COVID-19 vaccine or a placebo. Both conserved end residues are trimmed from each CDR3. D genes are given only for firm matches.

j_gene	v_gene	d_gene	CDR3aa
TRBJ2-3	TRBV27	TRBD1	ASSLSGQGSTDTQY
TRBJ2-3	TRBV5-1	TRBD2	ASSPTSGRADTQY
TRBJ1-1	TRBV28	.	ASSLIQNTEAF
TRBJ2-7	TRBV6-5	.	ASQRTVLSYEQY
TRBJ1-2	TRBV10-3	.	AINNQGTDPGGYT
TRBJ2-2	TRBV5-4	TRBD1	ASSLGRGQPGELF
TRBJ1-2	TRBV7-8	.	ASSFFSGDYGYT
TRBJ2-7	TRBV13	.	ASSFRDVSSYEQY
TRBJ2-1	TRBV29-1	TRBD2	SVRGASGSASGEQF
TRBJ1-4	TRBV9	.	ASSGGGSEKLF
TRBJ2-5	TRBV6-5	TRBD1	ATIWTGGKETQY
TRBJ2-5	TRBV14	.	ASSQKNAWETQY
TRBJ1-5	TRBV7-2	.	ASSLRQFSNQPQH
TRBJ1-2	TRBV7-9	.	ASSPHGSDHGYT
TRBJ2-5	TRBV7-6	TRBD2	ASSRRASGRGVGQETQY
TRBJ2-5	TRBV7-9	TRBD2	SSWRERQETQY
TRBJ1-2	TRBV7-2	.	ASSKFTEYGYT
TRBJ2-3	TRBV7-2	.	ASSPAADTQY
TRBJ2-5	TRBV28	TRBD2	ASSRLAVQFQETQY
TRBJ1-5	TRBV11-2	.	ASSSMEGKPQH
TRBJ2-1	TRBV6-2/TRBV6-3	TRBD1	ASSKTGTGSYNEQF
TRBJ1-1	TRBV15	.	ATSRDTEPNTEAF